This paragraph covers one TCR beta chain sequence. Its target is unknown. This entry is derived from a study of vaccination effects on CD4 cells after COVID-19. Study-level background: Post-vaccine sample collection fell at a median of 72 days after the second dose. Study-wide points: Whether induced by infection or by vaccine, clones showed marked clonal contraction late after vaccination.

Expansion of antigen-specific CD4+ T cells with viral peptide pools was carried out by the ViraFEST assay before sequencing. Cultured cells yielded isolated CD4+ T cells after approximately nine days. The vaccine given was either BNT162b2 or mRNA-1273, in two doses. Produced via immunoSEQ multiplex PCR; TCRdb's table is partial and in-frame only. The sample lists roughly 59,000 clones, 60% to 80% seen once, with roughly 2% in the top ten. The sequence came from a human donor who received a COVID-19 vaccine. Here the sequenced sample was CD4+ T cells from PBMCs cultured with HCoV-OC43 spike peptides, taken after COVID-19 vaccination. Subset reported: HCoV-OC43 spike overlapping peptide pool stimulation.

CDR3 region: CASSPQTSGGAAEQFF. The CDR3 DNA follows: TGTGCCAGCAGCCCGCAGACTAGCGGGGGGGCCGCTGAGCAGTTCTTC. The V gene is TRBV7-2, the J gene TRBJ2-1; TRBD2 matches at 14 bases. Germline V gene lookup returns CDR1 SGHTA and CDR2 FQGNSA. This CDR3 contains 16 residues. The junction had 9 bases not matched to a gene; V was cut back by 5 bases and J by 9 bases.